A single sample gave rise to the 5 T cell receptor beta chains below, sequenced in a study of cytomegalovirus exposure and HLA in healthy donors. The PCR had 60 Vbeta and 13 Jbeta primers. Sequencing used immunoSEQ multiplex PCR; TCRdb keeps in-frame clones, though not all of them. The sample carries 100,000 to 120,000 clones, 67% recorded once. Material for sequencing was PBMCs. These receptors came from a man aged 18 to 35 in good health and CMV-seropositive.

CDR3 residues: CASSLESGGHEQYF. The DNA of the CDR3 is TGTGCCAGCAGCTTGGAGTCAGGGGGCCACGAGCAGTACTTC. The rearrangement links TRBV5-4 to TRBJ2-7, with 8 nucleotides matching TRBD1. V lost 0 bases, J lost 5 bases, and 4 bases stayed unmatched. The CDR3 loop spans 14 amino acids. Germline CDR1 reads SGHNT; CDR2 reads YYREEE (reference sequence).

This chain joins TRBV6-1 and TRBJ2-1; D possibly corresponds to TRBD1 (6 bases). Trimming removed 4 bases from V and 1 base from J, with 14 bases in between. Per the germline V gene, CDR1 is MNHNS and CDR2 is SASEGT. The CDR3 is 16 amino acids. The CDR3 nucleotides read TGTGCCAGCAGTGTCCTACAGGGAATGTCCTACAATGAGCAGTTCTTC. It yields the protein CASSVLQGMSYNEQFF.

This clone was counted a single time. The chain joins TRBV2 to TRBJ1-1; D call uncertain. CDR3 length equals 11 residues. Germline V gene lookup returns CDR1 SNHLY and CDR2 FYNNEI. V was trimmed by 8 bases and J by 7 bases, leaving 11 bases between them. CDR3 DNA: TGTGCCAGCCGGTTGGAGAGTGAAGCTTTCTTT. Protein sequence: CASRLESEAFF.

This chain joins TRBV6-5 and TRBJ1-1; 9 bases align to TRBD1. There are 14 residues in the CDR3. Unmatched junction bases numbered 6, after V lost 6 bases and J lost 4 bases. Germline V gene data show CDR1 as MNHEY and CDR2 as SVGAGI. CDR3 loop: CASRGTGLVTEAFF. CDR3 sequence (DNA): TGTGCCAGCAGGGGGACAGGGTTGGTCACTGAAGCTTTCTTT.

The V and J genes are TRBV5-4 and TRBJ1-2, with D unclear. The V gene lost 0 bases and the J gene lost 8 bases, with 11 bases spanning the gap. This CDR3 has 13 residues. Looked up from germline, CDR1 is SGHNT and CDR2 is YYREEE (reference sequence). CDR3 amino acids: CASSLVASWGYTF. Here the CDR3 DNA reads TGTGCCAGCAGCTTGGTGGCTTCGTGGGGCTACACCTTC.